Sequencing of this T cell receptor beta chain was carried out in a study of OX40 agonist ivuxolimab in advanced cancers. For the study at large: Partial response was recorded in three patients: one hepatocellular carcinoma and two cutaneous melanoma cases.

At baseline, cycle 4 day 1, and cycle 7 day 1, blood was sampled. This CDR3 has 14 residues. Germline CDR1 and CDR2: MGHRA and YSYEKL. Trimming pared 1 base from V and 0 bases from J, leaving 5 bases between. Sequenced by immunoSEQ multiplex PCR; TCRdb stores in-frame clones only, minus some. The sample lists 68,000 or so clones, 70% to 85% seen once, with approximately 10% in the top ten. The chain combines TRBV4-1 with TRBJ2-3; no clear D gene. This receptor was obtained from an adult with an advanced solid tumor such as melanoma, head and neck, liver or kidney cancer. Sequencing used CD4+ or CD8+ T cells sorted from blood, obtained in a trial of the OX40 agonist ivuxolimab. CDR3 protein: CASSQVQSTDTQYF. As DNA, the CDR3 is TGCGCCAGCAGCCAAGTGCAAAGCACAGATACGCAGTATTTT.